Sequencing of this T cell receptor (beta chain) was carried out in a study of radiation and T cells in renal cell carcinoma. Treatment defined: treatment-naive control, cytoreductive nephrectomy. Treatment-naive patients without radiation supplied the control tumors at nephrectomy. V lost 1 base to trimming and J lost 3 bases, with 14 bases between them. The germline V gene has CDR1 SGHRS and CDR2 YFSETQ. The CDR3 consists of 15 residues. Sequencing was performed with immunoSEQ multiplex PCR; in TCRdb, only in-frame clones are kept and a portion is missing. The sample lists approximately 14,000 clones, roughly three fifths occurring once.

The V and J genes are TRBV5-1 and TRBJ2-7; a weak D match, TRBD1 (5 bases). Source: tumor tissue, taken from a patient whose treatment was nephrectomy without radiotherapy. This TCR came from a man aged 50 or older with renal cell carcinoma. The DNA of the CDR3 is TGCGCCAGCAGCTTGAATAGGGGCCTTATCTACGAGCAGTACTTC. Translating it yields CASSLNRGLIYEQYF.